The clone carrying this T cell receptor beta chain was counted at least ten times. Germline assignment: CDR1 SEHNR and CDR2 FQNEAQ (reference sequence). The CDR3 extends over 12 amino acids. V shed 5 bases and J shed 6 bases, with 8 bases lying between them. The data are from a study of identical twins. Each CDR3 protein gets one entry after TCRdb re-called the 5' RACE reads with MiXCR. This table holds roughly 220,000 distinct CDR3 sequences, 6.5% to 8% found once. A further study also used this sample, focusing on T cells expressing NK-cell markers.

Sequencing was performed on CD8+ T cells sorted from blood. The rearrangement links TRBV7-9 to TRBJ2-1, with D uncertain. This sequence was found in a woman under 30 in good health. The CDR3 sequence: CASSPNRNEQFF. CDR3 bases: TGTGCCAGCAGCCCGAACCGCAATGAGCAGTTCTTC.